This is a list of T cell receptor beta chains from one sample in a study of blood T cell repertoires in COVID-19. The assay was immunoSEQ multiplex PCR, and TCRdb's table has in-frame clones only and misses some. The sample has hundreds of thousands of clones, about four fifths seen once. Sequenced: peripheral blood. The origin of the receptors is a man older than 75 with acute or convalescent COVID-19. The CDR3 runs from the conserved cysteine through the conserved F or W. A D gene is named only where the DNA matches it firmly. Clone size is shown for a subset of rows, as once, few, many or a class of expanded clone.

TRBV2	-	-	TRBJ1-2	TGTGCCAGCAGGGTGTCAGGGGTTCCTAACTATGGCTACACCTTC	CASRVSGVPNYGYTF
TRBV19	TRBD1	-	TRBJ1-2	TGTGCCAGTAGTATTGTTGGACAGGGGCACTATGGCTACACCTTC	CASSIVGQGHYGYTF
TRBV19	-	few	TRBJ2-7	TGTGCCAGTAGTCAGCGGCAGGTATCCTACGAGCAGTACTTC	CASSQRQVSYEQYF
TRBV5-1	TRBD2	few	TRBJ2-1	TGCGCCAGCAGCTTACTAGCGGGAGCCTCCTACAATGAGCAGTTCTTC	CASSLLAGASYNEQFF
TRBV6-4	TRBD1	once	TRBJ2-2	TGTGCCAGCAGACTGACAGGGGGCAACACCGGGGAGCTGTTTTTT	CASRLTGGNTGELFF
TRBV29-1	-	-	TRBJ1-1	TGCAGCGTTGGGTGGGGAGGAGCTGAAGCTTTCTTT	CSVGWGGAEAFF
TRBV7-9	TRBD1	few	TRBJ1-6	TGTGCCAGCAGCTTAGATGGACAGGATAATTCACCCCTCCACTTT	CASSLDGQDNSPLHF
TRBV27	TRBD1	-	TRBJ1-3	TGTGCCAGCAGTCGGCTGCGGGACAGGGGGCTCCCTTTCTCTGGAAACACCATATATTTT	CASSRLRDRGLPFSGNTIYF
TRBV6-4	-	-	TRBJ1-1	TGTGCCAGCAGGAAGGGTACAGCGGTGAACACTGAAGCTTTCTTT	CASRKGTAVNTEAFF
TRBV4-1	-	-	TRBJ1-4	TGCGCCAGCAGCCAAGCGGGAACAGTCGGAGGTGAAAAACTGTTTTTT	CASSQAGTVGGEKLFF
TRBV24-1	-	-	TRBJ2-1	TGTGCCACCAGTGATACAGGGAGATCCTACAATGAGCAGTTCTTC	CATSDTGRSYNEQFF
TRBV28	TRBD1	-	TRBJ2-7	TGTGCCAGCAGTTCCGCAGGGGGCGATTCCAACGAGCAGTACTTC	CASSSAGGDSNEQYF
TRBV2	TRBD1	once	TRBJ1-5	TGTGCCAGTATGGGACAGGGGCAAAGTCAGCCCCAGCATTTT	CASMGQGQSQPQHF
TRBV27	-	-	TRBJ1-6	TGTGCCAGCAGTCTCCGGGATCCGGGCTCCTATAATTCACCCCTCCACTTT	CASSLRDPGSYNSPLHF
TRBV6-5	-	-	TRBJ2-7	TGTGCCAGCATGAGTCGGGGGGCGCCCCACGAGCAGTACTTC	CASMSRGAPHEQYF